This T cell receptor (beta chain) originates from a study of cytomegalovirus exposure and HLA in healthy donors (dated by TCRdb to between 2016 and 2019). Turning to the overall study: An earlier analysis of 587 of the donors reported 276 Gb of sequence data and 117 million unique TCR beta sequences obtained from around 170 million T cells. A later genetic analysis took genome-wide SNP genotypes for about three fifths of the 666 donors and used that subset as a discovery cohort. Four to six DR-DQ haplotypes were handled as single units for association and clustering, since linkage in the cohort was strong. Of the roughly 400 genotyped donors, 81% fell in the genetic ancestry cluster associated with self-reported Caucasian donors. Every discovery cohort repertoire had been produced on one sequencing platform. Among 300 to 500 genotyped donors of the cohort, an average of about 220,000 unique TCR beta nucleotide sequences was sequenced per donor, of which about 18% were non-productive. The study combined high-throughput TCR immunosequencing, statistical association of individual TCRs with disease status, and machine learning to predict cytomegalovirus infection status. Along with the approximately 650-subject first cohort, a separate validation cohort of around 120 different subjects was used. An early release that covered 640 HLA-typed donors contained approximately 290 gigabases of sequencing data and 75 million to 100 million unique TCR sequences. An earlier analysis of 587 of the donors used high-throughput TCR beta sequencing to judge whether each TCR beta V gene segment behaved as functional or pseudogenic. The aim of the study was to test whether cataloging public T cell receptors could identify signatures of past pathogen exposure. Typing coverage varied by locus: about 620-630 donors for A, B, C, DRB1 and DQB1; roughly 500 for DQA1; about 590 for DPA1; about 450 for DPB1. The study profiled the T cell repertoires of some 610 subjects by immunosequencing and related them to cytomegalovirus serostatus. Rather than using new phenotypic data, the later analysis identified candidate immune exposures from TCR beta sequences and from how often those sequences occurred across donors. Class I and class II HLA loci were covered by the typing at four-digit resolution. Donor age, sex, ethnicity and CMV serostatus were compiled together with the repertoire data. In a later analysis, previously published TCR beta repertoires from 666 donors were re-analyzed and high-resolution HLA genotyping was added so that TCR occurrence patterns could be studied.

From cysteine to phenylalanine, the CDR3 is 15 amino acids long. Only the CDR3 DNA stays, 45 bases, in frame from base 1. According to the germline V gene, CDR1 reads SGDLS and CDR2 reads YYNGEE. Clipping removes 2 bases from V and 10 bases from J, with 8 as the unmatched junction base count. The cohort comprised under 700 healthy bone marrow donors. Cohort members were all nominally healthy when sampled, although unrecorded immune exposures were likely present. The donor tested CMV seronegative, placing the donor among the roughly 400 seronegative members of the cohort. A peripheral blood sample was provided by each donor, and peripheral blood mononuclear cells were used for TCR beta sequencing. Genomic DNA extraction from the blood cell samples was performed with the Qiagen DNeasy Blood Extraction Kit. The library was made by the immunoSEQ multiplex PCR assay. For the multiplex PCR, a mixture combining 60 forward primers for TCR Vbeta segments and 13 reverse primers for TCR Jbeta segments was used. The CDR3 region of rearranged TCR beta genes was amplified from genomic DNA by a multiplex PCR assay. On the Illumina HiSeq System, the amplified TCR beta libraries were sequenced as 87-base-pair reads. The original methods were these. In a later analysis, tens of millions of unique TCR beta chains were counted across the 650 to 700 repertoires, and around 10 million of these chains were shared by at least two donors. To remove PCR and sequencing errors, raw reads were error-corrected and collapsed into unique sequences using a nearest-neighbor algorithm that merged closely related sequences. V, D and J gene segments were assigned by aligning CDR3 sequences to IMGT reference sequences. For a sequence to be retained, a match of at least six nucleotides was required to both a V gene segment and a J gene segment. Rearrangements were called productive when the CDR3 lacked stop codons and stayed in frame with V and J; all others were non-productive. CDR3 was defined according to IMGT convention as the region running from the second conserved V-encoded cysteine to the conserved J-encoded phenylalanine. In an earlier analysis of around 640 of the donors, sequences lacking an unambiguous match to a single V gene segment were excluded. In an earlier analysis of around 600 of the donors, V segments were called functional above 56.7% productive rearrangements and were called segregating when the between-donor standard deviation exceeded 5%. A statistical classification framework was built for diagnosing cytomegalovirus status from the catalog of TCR beta chain sequences. A later analysis assigned V and J genes by comparing TCR nucleotide sequences with IMGT/GENE-DB human TR gene sequences. In a later analysis, CDR3 sequences and most-parsimonious VDJ recombination scenarios were assigned using the TCRdist pipeline. In a later analysis, every TCR beta chain was defined by the combination of its CDR3 amino acid sequence and its V-gene family, and reads without a unique V-gene family were dropped. To address suspected cross-contamination and a sequencing artifact, a later analysis removed over 500 highly shared, low-generation-probability nucleotide sequences. In a later analysis, a clonal expansion index was calculated for each public chain from normalized within-repertoire ranks of inferred template counts. In a later analysis, generation probabilities were computed using a VDJ recombination model fitted to out-of-frame rearrangements, and the results were checked against IGoR. Hypergeometric tests were used in a later analysis to score TCR-TCR, TCR-HLA and TCR-CMV co-occurrence, with a repertoire-size bias correction applied to the TCR pairs. To estimate false discovery rates, a later analysis permuted the HLA or CMV assignments 20 times. In a later analysis, co-occurring TCRs were grouped with DBSCAN, and TCRdist sequence similarity was added when clustering was performed within HLA-allele-positive subsets. Repertoires with fewer than 30,000 or more than 120,000 public chains were left out of co-occurrence clustering, as were about 5 repertoires with anomalous nucleotide sharing. The table comes from immuneACCESS by way of TCRdb, which keeps in-frame sequences with V and J called. Part of the clones is missing from these tables; in studies checked, under half for an unresolved V gene and the rest for unknown reasons. V and J calls and clone size come straight from that table; D and trimming were deduced from the DNA. The sample table contains some 190,000 clones; only one count was recorded for nearly 80% of them. 2.9% of the sample is held by the ten biggest clonotypes.

This clone showed up just a few times. Its cognate antigen has yet to be identified. No much larger clone exists at a distance of one base, and base qualities are not known. Beyond this particular receptor, the publication reports: Linkage disequilibrium might explain the correlated functional status among segregating V segments, but an unknown experimental factor could not be excluded. In an earlier analysis of a few hundred of the donors, most TCR beta V segments were observed in productive rearrangements about 90% or about 30% of the time, broadly matching IMGT annotations. Because HLA typing was missing for some donors at each locus, association tests included only the typed subset. A later genetic analysis associated a missense DCLRE1C variant with V-gene and J-gene trimming of TCR beta chains, and an independent cohort replicated the association. The earlier analysis of 587 of the donors excluded some 15 rarely observed V segments, including chromosome 9 orphons, because counts were too low. When HLA alleles, especially DR and DQ, strongly co-occurred, TCR associations were difficult to assign to individual alleles. In vitro tests confirmed that three of the cytomegalovirus-associated TCR beta chains recognize cytomegalovirus antigens. A total of about 180 TCR beta chains were listed by the study as associated with cytomegalovirus. Only TCR beta chains were sequenced in this cohort, and the absence of alpha or paired-chain data limited detectable features. Most CMV-associated TCR beta chains appeared to be HLA-restricted in a later analysis, and the HLA associations seemed to be driven largely by CMV exposure. According to a later analysis, TCR association rates differed among HLA loci, with DRB1 alleles showing the most associated TCRs and HLA-C alleles showing the fewest. According to a later genetic analysis, donors in an Asian-associated ancestry cluster had fewer N-insertions in productive TCRs than the approximately 610-donor mean. Cytomegalovirus status was reported to be diagnosed by the classifier with high specificity and sensitivity in both the original and validation cohorts. The 87-base-pair reads could not distinguish some IMGT-functional V segments, including TRBV6-2 and TRBV6-3, so those segments were excluded. A later analysis associated some 17,000 TCR beta sequences with specific HLA alleles at a false discovery rate of 0.05. A later analysis reported that several top co-occurrence clusters appeared linked to parvovirus B19, influenza, CMV and Epstein-Barr virus. CMV serostatus was the only immune exposure information available for the cohort. The authors suggested that the approach could potentially be generalized to other disease states and immunological phenotypes. A cluster of highly shared sequence variants was judged likely to be a technical artifact of the sequencing pipeline. Roughly uniform sequencing depth across donors was assumed in presence/absence analyses, although this assumption may not hold. Compared with equally common non-associated chains, HLA-associated TCR beta chains in a later analysis were more clonally expanded and had lower generation probabilities. While some public TCRs were present in many individuals, most TCR sequences turned up only very rarely across donors. A further reported finding was that TCR beta sequences accurately predicted the HLA-A and HLA-B alleles for most subjects in the first cohort.

The TCR originated in a female donor in good health and CMV-seronegative. The material sequenced was PBMCs. The receptor chain draws on TRBV9 and TRBJ2-1; 11 bases in the junction line up with TRBD2. Here is the DNA: TGTGCCAGCAGCGTGACTAGCGGGGAGCCGTGGGAGCAGTTCTTC. It is translated as CASSVTSGEPWEQFF.